What follows is one T cell receptor beta chain and its context. No antigen is known for it. This sample is part of a study of T-cell reconstitution after alpha-beta-depleted transplantation in children. General observations from the study: One year post-transplant, T-cell counts and diversity were largely derived from T cells produced anew. About two months after transplant, alpha-beta T cells reportedly came from several hundred expanded graft clones.

The V gene lost 5 bases and the J gene lost 2 bases, with 9 bases spanning the gap. Germline V gene data show CDR1 as SGHTA and CDR2 as FQGNSA. The CDR3 has 13 amino acids. Preparation of the TCRbeta library was carried out with unique molecular identifiers. TCRdb re-derived calls from the PCR reads in MiXCR, one entry per CDR3 protein. The repertoire holds 200,000 or so distinct CDR3 sequences, with approximately 8% as singletons. The chain recombines TRBV7-2 with TRBJ1-2; the D is unclear. The specimen was PBMCs, mostly from graft donor cells, collected 360 days after TCRalphabeta/CD19-depleted stem cell transplant. The origin of this receptor is a male patient between 2 and 15 years old who had a stem cell transplant for acute myeloid leukemia, so the T cells may come from the graft donor. The CDR3, as DNA: TGTGCCAGCAGCCCATCGCCCAACTATGGCTACACCTTC. It encodes CASSPSPNYGYTF. The whole variable domain, remainder taken from reference TRBV7-2 and TRBJ1-2, is GAGVSQSPSNKVTEKGKDVELRCDPISGHTALYWYRQSLGQGLEFLIYFQGNSAPDKSGLPSDRFSAERTGGSVSTLTIQRTQQEDSAVYLCASSPSPNYGYTFGSGTRLTVV.